The clone carrying this TCR beta chain has at least ten counts. This entry comes from a study of T-cell reconstitution after alpha-beta-depleted transplantation in children. Trimming removed 6 bases at V and 0 bases at J, with 26 bases between. This CDR3 has 18 amino acids. Germline assignment: CDR1 DFQATT and CDR2 SNEGSKA (reference sequence). Unique molecular identifiers were used to barcode this TCRbeta library. Using its own MiXCR run on the PCR reads, TCRdb lists one record per CDR3 protein. Of hundreds of thousands of distinct CDR3 sequences detected, 16% appear once; the ten largest clones hold 1.1%.

This specimen was PBMCs from the stem cell graft donor, taken from the stem cell graft. This TCR was sampled from a human donor who donated a stem cell graft to a child with acute myeloid leukemia. The chain carries TRBV20-1 and TRBJ1-2, with D tentatively TRBD1 (6 bases). The DNA of the CDR3 is TGCAGTGCAACCTTCCACGGGGGCGGACGGCAAGCTAACTATGGCTACACCTTC. Residues: CSATFHGGGRQANYGYTF.